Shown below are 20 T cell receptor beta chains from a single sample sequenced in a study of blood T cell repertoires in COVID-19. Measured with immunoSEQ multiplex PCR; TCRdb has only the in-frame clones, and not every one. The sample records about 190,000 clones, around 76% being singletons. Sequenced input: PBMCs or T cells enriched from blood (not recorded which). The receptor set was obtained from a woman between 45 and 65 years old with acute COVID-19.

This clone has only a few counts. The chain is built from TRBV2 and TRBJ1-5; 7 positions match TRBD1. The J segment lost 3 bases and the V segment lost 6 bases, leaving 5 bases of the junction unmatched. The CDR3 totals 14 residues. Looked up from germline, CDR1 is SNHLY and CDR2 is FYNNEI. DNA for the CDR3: TGTGCCAGCAGGGTAGGGGGCACCAATCAGCCCCAGCATTTT. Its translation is CASRVGGTNQPQHF.

The CDR3 loop reads CASSRGDRGHWEAFF. Here the CDR3 DNA reads TGTGCCAGTAGTAGGGGCGACAGGGGGCATTGGGAAGCTTTCTTT. This chain connects TRBV19 to TRBJ1-1; 10 bases map to TRBD1. Per germline, CDR1 LNHDA and CDR2 SQIVND (reference sequence). Trimming cost V 4 bases and J 8 bases; bases outside gene matches: 10. The CDR3 runs 15 residues.

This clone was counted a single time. CDR3 nucleotides: TGTGCCAGCAGCTTAGGACTAGCGGGGACTTCAGATACGCAGTATTTT. Protein product: CASSLGLAGTSDTQYF. The V call is TRBV11-2, the J call TRBJ2-3, with 11 bases matching TRBD2. The germline V gene encodes CDR1 SGHAT and CDR2 FQNNGV. The CDR3 has 16 amino acids. J gave up 4 bases and V 1 base, and 4 bases lay outside the gene matches.

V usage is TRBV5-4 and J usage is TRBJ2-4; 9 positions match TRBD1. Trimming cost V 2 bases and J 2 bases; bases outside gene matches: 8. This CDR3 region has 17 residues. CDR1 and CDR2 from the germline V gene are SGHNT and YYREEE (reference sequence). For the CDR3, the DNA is TGTGCCAGCAGCTTCGAACAGGGGGCCTTTACCAAAAACATTCAGTACTTC. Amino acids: CASSFEQGAFTKNIQYF.

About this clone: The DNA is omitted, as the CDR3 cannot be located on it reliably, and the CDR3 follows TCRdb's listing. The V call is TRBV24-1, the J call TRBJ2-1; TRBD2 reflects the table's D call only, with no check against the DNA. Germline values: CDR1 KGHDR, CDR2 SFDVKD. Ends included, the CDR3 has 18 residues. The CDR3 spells CATSDFRAGLAGYNEQFF.

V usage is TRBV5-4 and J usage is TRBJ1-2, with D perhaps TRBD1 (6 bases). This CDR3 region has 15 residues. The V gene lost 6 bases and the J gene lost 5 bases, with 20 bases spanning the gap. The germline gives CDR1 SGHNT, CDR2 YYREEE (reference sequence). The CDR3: CASTPDRIKLYGYTF. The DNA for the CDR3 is TGTGCCAGCACCCCGGACAGAATAAAATTGTATGGCTACACCTTC.

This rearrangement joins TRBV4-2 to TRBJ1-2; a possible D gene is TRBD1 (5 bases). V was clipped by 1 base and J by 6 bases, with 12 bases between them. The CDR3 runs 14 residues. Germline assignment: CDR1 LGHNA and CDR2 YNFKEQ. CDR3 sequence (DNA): TGTGCCAGCAGCCAAGCCGGGACTTTCGATGGCTACACCTTC. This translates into CASSQAGTFDGYTF.

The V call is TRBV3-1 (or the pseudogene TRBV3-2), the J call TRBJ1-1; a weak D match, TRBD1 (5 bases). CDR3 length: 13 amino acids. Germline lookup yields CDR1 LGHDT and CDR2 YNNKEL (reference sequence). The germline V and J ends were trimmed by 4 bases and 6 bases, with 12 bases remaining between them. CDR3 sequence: CASSRGGSSEAFF. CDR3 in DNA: TGTGCCAGCAGCCGGGGGGGGAGCTCTGAAGCTTTCTTT.

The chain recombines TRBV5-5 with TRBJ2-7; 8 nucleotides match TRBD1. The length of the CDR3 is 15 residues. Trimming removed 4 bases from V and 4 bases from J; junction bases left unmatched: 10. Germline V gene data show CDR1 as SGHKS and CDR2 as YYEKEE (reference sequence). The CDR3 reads CASSNVDRGPYEQYV. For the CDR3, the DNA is TGTGCCAGCAGCAACGTTGACAGGGGCCCATACGAGCAGTACGTC.

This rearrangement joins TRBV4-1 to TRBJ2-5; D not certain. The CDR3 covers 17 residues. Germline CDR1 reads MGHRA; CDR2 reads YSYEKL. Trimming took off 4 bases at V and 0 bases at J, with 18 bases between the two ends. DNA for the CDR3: TGCGCCAGCAGCCGAGAAGGAAGAGGAATATACCAAGAGACCCAGTACTTC. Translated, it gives CASSREGRGIYQETQYF.

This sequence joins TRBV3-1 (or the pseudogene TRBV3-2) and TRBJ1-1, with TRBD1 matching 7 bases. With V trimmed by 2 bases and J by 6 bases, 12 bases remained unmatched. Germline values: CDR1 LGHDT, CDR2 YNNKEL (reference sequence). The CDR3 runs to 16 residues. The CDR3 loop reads CASSQPQGPVGAEAFF. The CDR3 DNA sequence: TGTGCCAGCAGCCAACCACAGGGGCCGGTCGGAGCTGAAGCTTTCTTT.

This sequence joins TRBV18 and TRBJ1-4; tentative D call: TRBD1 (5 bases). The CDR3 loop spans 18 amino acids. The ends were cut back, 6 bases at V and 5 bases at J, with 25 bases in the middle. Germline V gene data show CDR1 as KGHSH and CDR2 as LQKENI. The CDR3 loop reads CASSAQGLVVRGNEKLFF. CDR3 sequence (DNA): TGTGCCAGCTCTGCGCAGGGTCTGGTGGTTCGGGGGAATGAAAAACTGTTTTTT. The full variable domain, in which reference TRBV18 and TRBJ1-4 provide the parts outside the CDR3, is NAGVMQNPRHLVRRRGQEARLRCSPMKGHSHVYWYRQLPEEGLKFMVYLQKENIIDESGMPKERFSAEFPKEGPSILRIQQVVRGDSAAYFCASSAQGLVVRGNEKLFFGSGTQLSVL.

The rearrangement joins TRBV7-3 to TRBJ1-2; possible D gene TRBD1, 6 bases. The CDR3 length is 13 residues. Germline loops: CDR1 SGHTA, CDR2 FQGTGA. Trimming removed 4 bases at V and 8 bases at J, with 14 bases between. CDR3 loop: CASSSQGSGGYTF. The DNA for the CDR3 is TGTGCCAGCAGCTCACAGGGAAGCGGAGGCTACACCTTC.

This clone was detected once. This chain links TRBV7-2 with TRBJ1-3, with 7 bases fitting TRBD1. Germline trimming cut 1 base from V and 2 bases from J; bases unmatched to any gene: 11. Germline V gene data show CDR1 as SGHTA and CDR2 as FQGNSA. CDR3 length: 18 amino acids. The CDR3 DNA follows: TGTGCCAGCAGCTTAGGGGGATACAGGGGTAAGGCTGGAAACACCATATATTTT. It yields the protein CASSLGGYRGKAGNTIYF.

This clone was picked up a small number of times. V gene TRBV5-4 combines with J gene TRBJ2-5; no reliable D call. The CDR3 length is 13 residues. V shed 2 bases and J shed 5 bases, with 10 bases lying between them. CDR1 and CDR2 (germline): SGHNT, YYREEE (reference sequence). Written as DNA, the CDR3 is TGTGCCAGCAGCTTTAGTCCAACGGAGACCCAGTACTTC. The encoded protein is CASSFSPTETQYF.

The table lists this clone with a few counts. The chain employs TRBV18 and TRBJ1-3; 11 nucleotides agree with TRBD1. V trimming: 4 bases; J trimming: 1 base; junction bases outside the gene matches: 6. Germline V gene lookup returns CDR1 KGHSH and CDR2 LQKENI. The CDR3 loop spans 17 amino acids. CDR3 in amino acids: CASSLAGTGGSGNTIYF. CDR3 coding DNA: TGTGCCAGCTCACTTGCCGGGACAGGGGGTTCTGGAAACACCATATATTTT.

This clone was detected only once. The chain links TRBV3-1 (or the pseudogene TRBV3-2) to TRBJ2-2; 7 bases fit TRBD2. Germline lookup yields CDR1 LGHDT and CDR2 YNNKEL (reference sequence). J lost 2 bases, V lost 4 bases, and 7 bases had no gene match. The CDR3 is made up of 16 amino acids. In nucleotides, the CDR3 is TGTGCCAGCAGCCGTGGGACTAACCGTAACACCGGGGAGCTGTTTTTT. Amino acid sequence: CASSRGTNRNTGELFF.

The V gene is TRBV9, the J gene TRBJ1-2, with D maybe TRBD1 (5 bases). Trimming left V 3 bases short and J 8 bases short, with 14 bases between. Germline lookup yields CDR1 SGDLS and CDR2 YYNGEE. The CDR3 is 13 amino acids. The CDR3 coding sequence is TGTGCCAGCAGCGAAACAGGAGCGGGCGGCTACACCTTC. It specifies CASSETGAGGYTF.

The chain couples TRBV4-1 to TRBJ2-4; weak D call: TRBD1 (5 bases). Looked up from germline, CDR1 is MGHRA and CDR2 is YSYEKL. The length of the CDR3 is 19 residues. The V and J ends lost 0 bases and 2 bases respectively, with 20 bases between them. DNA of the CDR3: TGCGCCAGCAGCCAAGATCAGTATATTGGCAGGGTATCCAAAAACATTCAGTACTTC. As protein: CASSQDQYIGRVSKNIQYF.

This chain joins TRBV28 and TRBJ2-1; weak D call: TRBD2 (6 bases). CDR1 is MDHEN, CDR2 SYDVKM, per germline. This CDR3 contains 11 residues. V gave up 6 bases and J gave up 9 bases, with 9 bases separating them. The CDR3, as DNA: TGTGCCAGCAGATCACTAGCTGAGCAGTTCTTC. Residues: CASRSLAEQFF.